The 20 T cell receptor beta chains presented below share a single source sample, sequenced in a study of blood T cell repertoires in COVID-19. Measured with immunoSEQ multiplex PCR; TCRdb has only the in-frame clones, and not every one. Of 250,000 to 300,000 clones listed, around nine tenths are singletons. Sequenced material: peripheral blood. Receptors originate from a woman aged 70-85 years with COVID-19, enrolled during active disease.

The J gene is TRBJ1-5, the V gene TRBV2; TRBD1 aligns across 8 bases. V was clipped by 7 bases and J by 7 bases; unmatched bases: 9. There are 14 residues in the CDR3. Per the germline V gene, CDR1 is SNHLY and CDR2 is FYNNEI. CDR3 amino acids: CASKTGEAWQPQHF. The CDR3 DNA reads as TGTGCCAGCAAGACAGGGGAAGCATGGCAGCCCCAGCATTTT.

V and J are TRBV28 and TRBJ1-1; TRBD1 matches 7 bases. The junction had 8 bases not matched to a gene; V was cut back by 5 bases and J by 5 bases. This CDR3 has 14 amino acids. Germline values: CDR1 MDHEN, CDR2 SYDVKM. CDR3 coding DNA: TGTGCCAGCAGTCGTACAGGGGTTCGAACTGAAGCTTTCTTT. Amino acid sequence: CASSRTGVRTEAFF.

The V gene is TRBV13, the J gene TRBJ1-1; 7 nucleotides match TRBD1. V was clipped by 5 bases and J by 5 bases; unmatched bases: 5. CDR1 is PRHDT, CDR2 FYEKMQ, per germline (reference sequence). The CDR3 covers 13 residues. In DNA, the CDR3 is TGTGCCAGCAGCCCCCAGGGGGTTACTGAAGCTTTCTTT. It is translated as CASSPQGVTEAFF.

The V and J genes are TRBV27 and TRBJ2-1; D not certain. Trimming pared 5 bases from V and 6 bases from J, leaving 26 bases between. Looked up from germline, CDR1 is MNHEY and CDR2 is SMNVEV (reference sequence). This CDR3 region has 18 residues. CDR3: CASSLTPPEPSRSNEQFF. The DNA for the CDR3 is TGTGCCAGCAGTCTTACACCCCCGGAGCCCTCGCGGTCCAATGAGCAGTTCTTC.

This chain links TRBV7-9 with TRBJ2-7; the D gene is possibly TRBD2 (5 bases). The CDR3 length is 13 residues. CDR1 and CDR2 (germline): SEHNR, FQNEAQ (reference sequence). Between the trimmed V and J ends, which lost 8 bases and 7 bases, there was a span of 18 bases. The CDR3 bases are TGTGCCAGCTTCGGATCCGCGGGCCGGGAGCAGTACTTC. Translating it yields CASFGSAGREQYF.

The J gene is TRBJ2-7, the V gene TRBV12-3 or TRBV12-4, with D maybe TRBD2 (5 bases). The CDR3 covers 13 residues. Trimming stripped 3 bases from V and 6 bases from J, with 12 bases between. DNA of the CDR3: TGTGCCAGCAGTTTCTTTTCCGGGGTCGAGCAGTACTTC. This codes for CASSFFSGVEQYF.

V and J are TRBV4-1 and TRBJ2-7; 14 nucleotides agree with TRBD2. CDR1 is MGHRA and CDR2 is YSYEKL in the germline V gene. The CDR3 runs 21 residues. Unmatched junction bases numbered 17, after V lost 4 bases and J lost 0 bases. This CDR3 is CASSRFLVPGLAGESSYEQYF. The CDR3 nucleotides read TGCGCCAGCAGCCGATTCCTAGTGCCGGGACTAGCGGGAGAGAGCTCCTACGAGCAGTACTTC.

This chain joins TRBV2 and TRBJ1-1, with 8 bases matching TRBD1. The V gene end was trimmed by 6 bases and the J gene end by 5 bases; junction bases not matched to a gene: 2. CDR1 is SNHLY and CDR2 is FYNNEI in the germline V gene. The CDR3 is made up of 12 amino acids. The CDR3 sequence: CASRDRVTEAFF. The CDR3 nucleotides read TGTGCCAGCAGGGACAGGGTTACTGAAGCTTTCTTT.

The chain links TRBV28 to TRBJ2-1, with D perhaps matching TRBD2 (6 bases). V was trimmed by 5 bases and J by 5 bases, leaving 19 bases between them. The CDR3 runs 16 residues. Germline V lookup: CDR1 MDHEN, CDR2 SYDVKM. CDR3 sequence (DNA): TGTGCCAGCAGTCCAGGAGCGGGCCCCTTAAACAATGAGCAGTTCTTC. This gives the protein CASSPGAGPLNNEQFF.

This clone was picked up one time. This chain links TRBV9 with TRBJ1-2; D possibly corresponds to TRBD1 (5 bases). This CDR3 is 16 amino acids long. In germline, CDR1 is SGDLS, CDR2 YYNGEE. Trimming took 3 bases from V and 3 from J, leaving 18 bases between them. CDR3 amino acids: CASSADGGEKDYGYTF. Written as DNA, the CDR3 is TGTGCCAGCAGCGCCGATGGAGGGGAAAAGGACTATGGCTACACCTTC.

The CDR3 region has the DNA TGTGCCAGCTCACCTTCCAGCGGGAGGGCCTTTAGCTCCTACGAGCAGTACTTC. Protein product: CASSPSSGRAFSSYEQYF. The V gene is TRBV18, the J gene TRBJ2-7; 10 bases map to TRBD2. This CDR3 is built from 18 residues. J was trimmed by 0 bases and V by 3 bases; bases with no gene match: 11. Germline CDR1 KGHSH, CDR2 LQKENI. Full variable domain (outside the CDR3, taken from reference TRBV18 and TRBJ2-7): NAGVMQNPRHLVRRRGQEARLRCSPMKGHSHVYWYRQLPEEGLKFMVYLQKENIIDESGMPKERFSAEFPKEGPSILRIQQVVRGDSAAYFCASSPSSGRAFSSYEQYFGPGTRLTVT.

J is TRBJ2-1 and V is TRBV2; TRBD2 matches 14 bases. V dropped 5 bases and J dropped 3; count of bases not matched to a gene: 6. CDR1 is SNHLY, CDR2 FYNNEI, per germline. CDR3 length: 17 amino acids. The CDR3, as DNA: TGTGCCAGCAGTACGAGGACTAGCGGGAGGATCTACAATGAGCAGTTCTTC. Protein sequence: CASSTRTSGRIYNEQFF.

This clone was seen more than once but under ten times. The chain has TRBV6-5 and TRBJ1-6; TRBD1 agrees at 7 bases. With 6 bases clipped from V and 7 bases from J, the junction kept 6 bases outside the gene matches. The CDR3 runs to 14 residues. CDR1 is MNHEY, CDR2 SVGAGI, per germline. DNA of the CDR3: TGTGCCAGCAGCCTGGACAGGCTAAATTCACCCCTCCACTTT. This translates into CASSLDRLNSPLHF.

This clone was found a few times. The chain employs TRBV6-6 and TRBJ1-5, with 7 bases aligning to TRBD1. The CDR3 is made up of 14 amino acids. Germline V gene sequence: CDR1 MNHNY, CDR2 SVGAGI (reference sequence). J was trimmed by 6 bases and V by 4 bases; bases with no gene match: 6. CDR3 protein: CASSSGGQGQPQHF. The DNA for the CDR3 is TGTGCCAGCAGTTCAGGGGGGCAGGGTCAGCCCCAGCATTTT.

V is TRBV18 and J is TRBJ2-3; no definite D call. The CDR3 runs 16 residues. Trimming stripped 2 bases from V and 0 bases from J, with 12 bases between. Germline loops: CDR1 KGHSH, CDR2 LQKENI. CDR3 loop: CASSPFKTESTDTQYF. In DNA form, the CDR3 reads TGTGCCAGCTCACCATTTAAAACAGAGAGCACAGATACGCAGTATTTT.

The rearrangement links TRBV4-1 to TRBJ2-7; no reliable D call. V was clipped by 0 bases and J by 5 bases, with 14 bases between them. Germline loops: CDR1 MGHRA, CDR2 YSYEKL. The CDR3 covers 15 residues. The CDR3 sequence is CASSQEATSPHEQYF. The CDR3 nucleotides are TGCGCCAGCAGCCAAGAGGCGACAAGTCCCCACGAGCAGTACTTC.

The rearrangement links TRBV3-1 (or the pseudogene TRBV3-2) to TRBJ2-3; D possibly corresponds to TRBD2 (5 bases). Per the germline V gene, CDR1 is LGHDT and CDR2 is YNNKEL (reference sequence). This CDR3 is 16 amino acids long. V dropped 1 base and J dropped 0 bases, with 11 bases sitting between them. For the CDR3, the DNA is TGTGCCAGCAGCCAAGGGATAGCGAGAAGCACAGATACGCAGTATTTT. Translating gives CASSQGIARSTDTQYF.

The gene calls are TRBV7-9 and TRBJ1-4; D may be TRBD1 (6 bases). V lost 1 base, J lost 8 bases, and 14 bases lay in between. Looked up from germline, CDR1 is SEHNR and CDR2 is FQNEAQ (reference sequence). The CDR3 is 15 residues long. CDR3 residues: CASSLGAGEGEKLFF. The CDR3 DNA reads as TGTGCCAGCAGCTTAGGTGCAGGGGAAGGAGAAAAACTGTTTTTT.

The CDR3 reads CSVVRDSYGYTF. Written as DNA, the CDR3 is TGCAGCGTTGTGAGGGACTCCTATGGCTACACCTTC. This chain uses TRBV29-1 with TRBJ1-2, with D possibly matching TRBD1 (5 bases). The CDR3 loop spans 12 amino acids. Per the germline V gene, CDR1 is SQVTM and CDR2 is ANQGSEA. The V end lost 4 bases, the J end lost 4 bases, and 10 bases lay between the germline ends.

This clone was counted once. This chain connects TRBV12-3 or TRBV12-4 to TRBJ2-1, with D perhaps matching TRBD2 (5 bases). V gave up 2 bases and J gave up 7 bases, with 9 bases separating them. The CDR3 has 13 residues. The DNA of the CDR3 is TGTGCCAGCAGTTTAATTAGCGTGAATGAGCAGTTCTTC. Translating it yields CASSLISVNEQFF.